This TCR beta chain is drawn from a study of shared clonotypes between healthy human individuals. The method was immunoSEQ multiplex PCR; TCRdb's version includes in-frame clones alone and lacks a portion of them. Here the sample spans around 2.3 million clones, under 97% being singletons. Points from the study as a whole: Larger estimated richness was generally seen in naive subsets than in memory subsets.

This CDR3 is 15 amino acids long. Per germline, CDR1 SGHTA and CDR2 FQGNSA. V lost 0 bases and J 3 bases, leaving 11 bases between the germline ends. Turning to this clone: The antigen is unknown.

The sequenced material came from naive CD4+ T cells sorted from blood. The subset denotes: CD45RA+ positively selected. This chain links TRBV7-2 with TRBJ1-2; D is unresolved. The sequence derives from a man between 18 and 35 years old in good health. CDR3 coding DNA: TGTGCCAGCAGCTTAGCAATAGGAGGGTACTATGGCTACACCTTC. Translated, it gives CASSLAIGGYYGYTF.